These 13 T cell receptor beta chains were sequenced from one sample in a study of post-analysis software for immune sequencing data. Study-wide results and caveats: Patients had higher frequencies than controls of four to six TRBV segments, including TRBV5-6, TRBV5-1 and TRBV20-1.

Prepared libraries of TCR beta cDNA carried unique molecular identifiers. TCRdb used MiXCR to reprocess the PCR reads, holding one entry per CDR3 protein. The sample lists approximately 460,000 distinct CDR3 sequences; around 40% were seen once. Their antigens are not known. Specimen: blood. The source of these receptors is a girl aged 5-17 years with multiple sclerosis.

This chain joins TRBV7-2 and TRBJ1-1, with D possibly matching TRBD1 (5 bases). CDR1 is SGHTA and CDR2 is FQGNSA in the germline V gene. The CDR3 extends over 14 amino acids. Trimming removed 8 bases at V and 1 base at J, with 14 bases between. CDR3 nucleotide sequence: TGTGCCAGCGGTCTAGGGGCTAAGAACACTGAAGCTTTCTTT. Protein product: CASGLGAKNTEAFF.

In its sample, this clonotype was seen a few times. CDR3: CASRAGPENIQYF. Written as DNA, the CDR3 is TGTGCCAGCCGGGCGGGACCTGAAAACATTCAGTACTTC. This chain joins TRBV21-1 and TRBJ2-4; the DNA was not compared with TRBD2, the D call given in the table. TRBV21-1 is a documented pseudogene. The CDR3 is 13 amino acids.

Here the CDR3 DNA reads TGTGCCAGCAGTTACCTAACTAGCGGGACCTATGAGCAGTTCTTC. Its protein is CASSYLTSGTYEQFF. The chain has TRBV6-5 and TRBJ2-1, with 10 bases matching TRBD2. This CDR3 has 15 amino acids. Germline lookup yields CDR1 MNHEY and CDR2 SVGAGI. V gave up 2 bases and J gave up 8 bases; unmatched junction bases: 6.

The rearrangement uses TRBV6-6 and TRBJ2-4; TRBD1 aligns across 9 bases. The CDR3 has 15 residues. With V trimmed by 4 bases and J by 0 bases, 1 base remained unmatched. Germline loops: CDR1 MNHNY, CDR2 SVGAGI (reference sequence). The CDR3 nucleotides are TGTGCCAGCAGTTGGGACAGGGTAGCCAAAAACATTCAGTACTTC. It translates to CASSWDRVAKNIQYF.

The chain has TRBV20-1 and TRBJ1-1; D is uncertain. CDR3 length: 14 amino acids. Trimming stripped 5 bases from V and 3 bases from J, with 16 bases between. Germline CDR1 DFQATT, CDR2 SNEGSKA (reference sequence). CDR3 coding DNA: TGCAGTGCTGGCGAGACCCCGTCGGACACTGAAGCTTTCTTT. Translation: CSAGETPSDTEAFF.

The chain has TRBV7-3 and TRBJ2-5; D unclear. The CDR3 totals 15 residues. Trimming pared 2 bases from V and 5 bases from J, leaving 15 bases between. Germline values: CDR1 SGHTA, CDR2 FQGTGA. The CDR3 reads CASSLGRQRTETQYF. The CDR3 DNA sequence: TGTGCCAGCAGCTTAGGGCGTCAAAGAACGGAGACCCAGTACTTC.

In its sample, this clonotype was seen once. V usage is TRBV9 and J usage is TRBJ2-1; D unresolved. This CDR3 comprises 13 residues. Germline values: CDR1 SGDLS, CDR2 YYNGEE. The germline V and J ends were trimmed by 0 bases and 4 bases, with 5 bases remaining between them. Written as DNA, the CDR3 is TGTGCCAGCAGCGTAGGACCGTACAATGAGCAGTTCTTC. Protein sequence: CASSVGPYNEQFF.

J is TRBJ1-1 and V is TRBV29-1; D remains unclear. The length of the CDR3 is 11 residues. With 2 bases removed from V and 5 bases from J, the gap between germline ends came to 6 bases. The germline V gene encodes CDR1 SQVTM and CDR2 ANQGSEA. CDR3 sequence: CSVEPGTEAFF. CDR3 nucleotides: TGCAGCGTTGAACCGGGGACTGAAGCTTTCTTT.

The chain uses TRBV20-1 and TRBJ1-5; D is unresolved. The germline V gene encodes CDR1 DFQATT and CDR2 SNEGSKA (reference sequence). The CDR3 spans 13 residues. V lost 1 base to trimming and J lost 0 bases, with 4 bases between them. CDR3 amino acids: CSARGDSNQPQHF. In DNA, the CDR3 is TGCAGTGCTAGAGGAGATAGCAATCAGCCCCAGCATTTT.

This clonotype came up a few times. This sequence joins TRBV20-1 and TRBJ2-4; 8 positions agree with TRBD2. With the DNA end fitting TRBJ2-5 better, the J assignment may be wrong. The CDR3 loop spans 13 amino acids. CDR1 DFQATT and CDR2 SNEGSKA come from the germline V gene (reference sequence). CDR3 DNA: TGCAGTGCTACCGGACTAGCCGGGGAGACCCAGTACTTC. Translation gives CSATGLAGETQYF.

The chain is built from TRBV21-1 and TRBJ2-1; the tabulated D call, TRBD2, remains unverified against the DNA. TRBV21-1 is a documented pseudogene. CDR3 length equals 16 residues. For the CDR3, the DNA is TGTGCCAGCAGCAATGAGGGACTAGCGGGAACGAATGAGCAGTTCTTC. Amino acid sequence: CASSNEGLAGTNEQFF.

The genes are TRBV3-1 and TRBJ1-1; 7 bases align to TRBD1. V dropped 4 bases and J dropped 1; count of bases not matched to a gene: 12. The CDR3 is made up of 17 amino acids. Germline CDR1 is LGHDT and CDR2 is YNNKEL (reference sequence). Here the CDR3 DNA reads TGTGCCAGCAGCCCAAATTTCGACAGGGTTGGGAACACTGAAGCTTTCTTT. It codes for CASSPNFDRVGNTEAFF.

This clonotype was found many times. The chain links TRBV5-1 to TRBJ1-6; TRBD1 agrees at 10 bases. The CDR3 is 16 amino acids. The germline V gene encodes CDR1 SGHRS and CDR2 YFSETQ. J was trimmed by 10 bases and V by 0 bases; bases with no gene match: 7. The CDR3 region has the DNA TGCGCCAGCAGCTTGGGGGACCGGGACAGGGGATCACCCCTCCACTTT. Translating gives CASSLGDRDRGSPLHF.